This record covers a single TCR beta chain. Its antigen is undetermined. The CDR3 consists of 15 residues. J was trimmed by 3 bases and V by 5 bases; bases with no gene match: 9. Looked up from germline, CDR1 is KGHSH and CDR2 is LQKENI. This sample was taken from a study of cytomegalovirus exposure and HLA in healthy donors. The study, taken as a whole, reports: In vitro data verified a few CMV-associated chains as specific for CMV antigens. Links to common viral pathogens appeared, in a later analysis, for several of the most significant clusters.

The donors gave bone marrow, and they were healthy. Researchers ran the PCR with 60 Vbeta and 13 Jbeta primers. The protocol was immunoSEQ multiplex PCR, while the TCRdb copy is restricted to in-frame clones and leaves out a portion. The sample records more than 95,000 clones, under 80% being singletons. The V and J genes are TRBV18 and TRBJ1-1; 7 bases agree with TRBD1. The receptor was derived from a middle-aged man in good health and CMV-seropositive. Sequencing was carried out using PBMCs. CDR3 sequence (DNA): TGTGCCAGCTCAGTGAAACGGACAGGCGACACTGAAGCTTTCTTT. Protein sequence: CASSVKRTGDTEAFF.